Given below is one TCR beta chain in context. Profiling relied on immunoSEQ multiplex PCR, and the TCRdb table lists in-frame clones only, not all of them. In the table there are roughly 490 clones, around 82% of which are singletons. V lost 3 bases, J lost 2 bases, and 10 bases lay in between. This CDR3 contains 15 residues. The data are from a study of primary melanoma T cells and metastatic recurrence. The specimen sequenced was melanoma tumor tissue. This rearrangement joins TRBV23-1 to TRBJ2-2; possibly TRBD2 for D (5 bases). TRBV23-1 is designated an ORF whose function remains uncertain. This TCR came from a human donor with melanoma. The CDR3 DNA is TGCGCCAGCAGTCAGGGGAGCGGAAACACCGGGGAGCTGTTTTTT. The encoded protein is CASSQGSGNTGELFF.